The clone carrying this T cell receptor (beta chain) was counted at least ten times. The hyperthyroidism was newly diagnosed and had lasted under 2 months; the patients were aged 18 to 65. Patients with uncontrolled infections, other autoimmune diseases, pregnancy or lactation were excluded. PBMCs came from 9 to 10 ml fresh peripheral blood. This sample is part of a study of T cells in Graves' hyperthyroidism and ophthalmopathy. There were TCR beta CDR3 regions amplified from RNA transcripts. A set of HTBI primers served as the primers for a first-round RT-PCR of the TCR CDR3. Using its own MiXCR run on the multiplex PCR reads, TCRdb lists one record per CDR3 protein. Of some 600,000 distinct CDR3 sequences in the sample, approximately 15% were seen once. Trimming cost V 6 bases and J 1 base, with 13 bases left between them. From germline, CDR1 is MNHEY and CDR2 SMNVEV (reference sequence). The CDR3 covers 15 residues.

Sequencing was done on a sample of blood. The receptor was isolated from a woman aged 30 to 39 with Graves' hyperthyroidism that later progressed to Graves' ophthalmopathy. The chain couples TRBV27 to TRBJ1-5; D uncertain. CDR3 DNA sequence: TGTGCCAGCAGGCGGGGTATGGAAAGCAATCAGCCCCAGCATTTT. The encoded protein is CASRRGMESNQPQHF.